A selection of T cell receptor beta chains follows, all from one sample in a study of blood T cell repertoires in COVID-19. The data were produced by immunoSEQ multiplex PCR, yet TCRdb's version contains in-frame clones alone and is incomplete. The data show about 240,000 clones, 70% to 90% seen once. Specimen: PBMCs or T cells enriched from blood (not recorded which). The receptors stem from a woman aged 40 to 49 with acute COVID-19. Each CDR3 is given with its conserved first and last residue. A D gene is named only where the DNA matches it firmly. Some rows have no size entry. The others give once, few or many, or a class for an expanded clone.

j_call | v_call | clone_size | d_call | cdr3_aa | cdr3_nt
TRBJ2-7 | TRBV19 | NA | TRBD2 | CASSITTSGSSYEQYF | TGTGCCAGTAGTATTACTACTAGCGGAAGCTCCTACGAGCAGTACTTC
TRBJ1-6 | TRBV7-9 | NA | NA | CASSAQGGNSPLHF | TGTGCCAGCAGCGCACAGGGTGGGAATTCACCCCTCCACTTT
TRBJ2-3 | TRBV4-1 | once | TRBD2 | CASSQVGGLGGSLADTQYF | TGCGCCAGCAGCCAAGTGGGGGGTTTAGGCGGGAGCTTGGCAGATACGCAGTATTTT
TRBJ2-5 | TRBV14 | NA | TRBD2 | CASSQDAAGQETQYF | TGTGCCAGCAGCCAAGATGCAGCGGGACAAGAGACCCAGTACTTC
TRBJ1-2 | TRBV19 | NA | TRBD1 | CASSATGPHRGSNYGYTF | TGTGCCAGTAGTGCCACGGGTCCTCACAGGGGTTCTAACTATGGCTACACCTTC
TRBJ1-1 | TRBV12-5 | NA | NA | CASGLVTTGPNTEAFF | TGTGCTAGTGGTTTGGTTACGACAGGACCGAACACTGAAGCTTTCTTT
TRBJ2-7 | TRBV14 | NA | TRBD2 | CASSQTSGRFYEQYF | TGTGCCAGCTCCCAGACTAGCGGGAGGTTCTACGAGCAGTACTTC
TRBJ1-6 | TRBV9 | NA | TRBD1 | CASSVGDRGDSPLHF | TGTGCCAGCAGCGTTGGGGACAGGGGGGATTCACCCCTCCACTTT
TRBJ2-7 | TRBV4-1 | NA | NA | CASSQIAAGPSYEQYF | TGCGCCAGCAGCCAAATTGCCGCGGGCCCGTCCTACGAGCAGTACTTC
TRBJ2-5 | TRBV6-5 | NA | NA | CATSRGETQYF | TGTGCCACCTCCCGGGGGGAGACCCAGTACTTC
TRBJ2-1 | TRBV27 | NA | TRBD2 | CASSFRRTSRHNEQFF | TGTGCCAGCAGTTTTCGACGGACTAGCCGCCACAATGAGCAGTTCTTC
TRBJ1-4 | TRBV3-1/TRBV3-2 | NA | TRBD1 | CASSLGTGGSATNEKLFF | TGTGCCAGCAGCCTAGGGACAGGGGGTAGTGCAACTAATGAAAAACTGTTTTTT
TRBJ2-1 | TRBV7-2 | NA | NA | CASSLGTNNEQFF | TGTGCCAGCAGCTTAGGGACTAACAATGAGCAGTTCTTC
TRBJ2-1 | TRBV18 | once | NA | CASSQATRGENEQFF | TGTGCCAGCTCACAGGCGACTCGGGGAGAGAATGAGCAGTTCTTC
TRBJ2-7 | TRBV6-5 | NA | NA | CASRKQGSYEQYF | TGTGCCAGCAGGAAACAGGGATCCTACGAGCAGTACTTC
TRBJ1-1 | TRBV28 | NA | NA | CASSFRKGESNTEAFF | TGTGCCAGCAGTTTTAGAAAGGGGGAATCGAACACTGAAGCTTTCTTT
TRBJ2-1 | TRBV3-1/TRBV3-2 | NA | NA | CASSPRGPGDNEQFF | TGTGCCAGCAGCCCCCGAGGGCCGGGGGACAATGAGCAGTTCTTC
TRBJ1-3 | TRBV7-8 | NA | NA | CASSLVVLPPGNTIYF | TGTGCCAGCAGCTTAGTAGTCCTACCCCCTGGAAACACCATATATTTT
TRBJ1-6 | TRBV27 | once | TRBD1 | CASSPDRENSPLHF | TGTGCCAGCAGTCCAGACAGGGAAAATTCACCCCTCCACTTT
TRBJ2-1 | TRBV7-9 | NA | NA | CASSPRGLTYNEQFF | TGTGCCAGCAGCCCCAGGGGATTGACCTACAATGAGCAGTTCTTC
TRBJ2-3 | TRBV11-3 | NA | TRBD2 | CASSLALGLAEITDTQYF | TGTGCCAGCAGCTTAGCCCTTGGACTAGCGGAGATCACAGATACGCAGTATTTT
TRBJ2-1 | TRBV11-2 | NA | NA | CASSLKVEIPNEQFF | TGTGCCAGCAGCTTAAAGGTGGAGATTCCTAATGAGCAGTTCTTC
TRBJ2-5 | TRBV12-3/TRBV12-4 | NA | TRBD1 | CASRTGQQETQYF | TGTGCCAGCAGAACGGGACAGCAAGAGACCCAGTACTTC
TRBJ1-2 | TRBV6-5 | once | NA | CASRQGNYGYTF | TGTGCCAGCAGGCAGGGTAACTATGGCTACACCTTC
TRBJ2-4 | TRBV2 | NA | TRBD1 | CASMGDRVAKNIQYF | TGTGCCAGCATGGGGGACAGGGTTGCCAAAAACATTCAGTACTTC
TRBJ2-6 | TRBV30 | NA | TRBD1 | CAQKDRGPGANVLTF | TGTGCCCAAAAGGACAGGGGGCCTGGGGCCAACGTCCTGACTTTC
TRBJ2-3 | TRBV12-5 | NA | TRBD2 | CASGLGLAGVADTQYF | TGTGCTAGTGGTTTAGGACTAGCGGGAGTTGCAGATACGCAGTATTTT
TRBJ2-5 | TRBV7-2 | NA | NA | CASSLSVRETQYF | TGTGCCAGCAGCTTAAGCGTTCGGGAGACCCAGTACTTC
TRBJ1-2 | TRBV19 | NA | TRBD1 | CASSTGQPVAYGYTF | TGTGCCAGTAGTACGGGACAGCCCGTTGCCTATGGCTACACCTTC
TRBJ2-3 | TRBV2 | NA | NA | CASSPMGSTDTQYF | TGTGCCAGCAGTCCCATGGGCTCCACAGATACGCAGTATTTT
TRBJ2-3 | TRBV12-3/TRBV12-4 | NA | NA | CASSFRVDTQYF | TGTGCCAGCAGTTTTCGGGTGGATACGCAGTATTTT
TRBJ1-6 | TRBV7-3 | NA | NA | CASRRQSNSPLHF | TGTGCCAGCAGGCGACAGTCTAATTCACCCCTCCACTTT
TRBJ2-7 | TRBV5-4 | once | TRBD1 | CASSQALGTASYEQYF | TGTGCCAGCAGCCAGGCCCTCGGGACAGCCTCCTACGAGCAGTACTTC
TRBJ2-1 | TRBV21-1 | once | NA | CAKTPTSGRANEQFF | TGTGCCAAGACACCAACTAGCGGGAGGGCTAATGAGCAGTTCTTC
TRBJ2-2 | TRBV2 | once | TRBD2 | CASKPTSGRRGTGELFF | TGTGCCAGCAAACCTACTAGCGGGAGGCGGGGGACCGGGGAGCTGTTTTTT